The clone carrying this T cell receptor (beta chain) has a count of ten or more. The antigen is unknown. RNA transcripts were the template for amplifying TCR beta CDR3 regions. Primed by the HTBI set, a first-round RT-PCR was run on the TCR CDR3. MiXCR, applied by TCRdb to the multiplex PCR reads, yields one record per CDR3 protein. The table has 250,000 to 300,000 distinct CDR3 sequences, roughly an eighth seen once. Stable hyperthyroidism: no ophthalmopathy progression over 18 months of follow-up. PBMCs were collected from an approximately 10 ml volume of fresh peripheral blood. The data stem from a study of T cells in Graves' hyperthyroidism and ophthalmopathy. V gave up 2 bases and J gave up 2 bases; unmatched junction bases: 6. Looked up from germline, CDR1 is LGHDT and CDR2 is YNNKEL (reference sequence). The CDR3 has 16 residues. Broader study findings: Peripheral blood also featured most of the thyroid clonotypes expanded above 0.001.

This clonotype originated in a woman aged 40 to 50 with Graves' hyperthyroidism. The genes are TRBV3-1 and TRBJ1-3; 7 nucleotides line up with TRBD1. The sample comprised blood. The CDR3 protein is CASSQSRGIPGNTIYF. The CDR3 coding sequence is TGTGCCAGCAGCCAATCCAGGGGGATCCCTGGAAACACCATATATTTT.